These 13 T cell receptor beta chains were sequenced from one sample in a study of cytomegalovirus exposure and HLA in healthy donors. Some clones are missing from TCRdb's copy, which holds only in-frame ones; the method was immunoSEQ multiplex PCR. Counted here are about 170,000 clones, about 89% occurring once; the ten biggest clones make up 2% to 3%. The sequenced sample was PBMCs. These receptor sequences come from a man aged 18 to 29 in good health and CMV-seropositive.

Points on this clone: Its ends do not fully match the called genes, so a read error is possible. Other DNA sequences in this specimen translate into the identical CDR3. The chain recombines TRBV7-9 with TRBJ1-2; weak D call: TRBD1 (6 bases). The CDR3 runs to 14 residues. Germline V gene data show CDR1 as SEHNR and CDR2 as FQNEAQ (reference sequence). The CDR3 region is CASSLRTDSYGYTF. CDR3 nucleotides: TGTGCCAGCAGCTTACGGACAGACTCCTATGGCTACACTTTC.

This chain uses TRBV6-5 with TRBJ1-1; no firm D call. There are 13 residues in the CDR3. V lost 2 bases to trimming and J lost 5 bases, with 9 bases between them. Germline V gene lookup returns CDR1 MNHEY and CDR2 SVGAGI. CDR3 sequence: CASSYGRETEAFF. The CDR3 DNA is TGTGCCAGCAGTTACGGCCGGGAAACTGAAGCTTTCTTT.

The rearrangement joins TRBV10-3 to TRBJ2-7; TRBD2 aligns across 8 bases. The J segment lost 1 base and the V segment lost 0 bases, leaving 5 bases of the junction unmatched. The CDR3 has 16 residues. In germline, CDR1 is ENHRY, CDR2 SYGVKD. CDR3 sequence reads: CAISESPASGSYEQYF. In DNA, the CDR3 is TGTGCCATCAGTGAGTCGCCGGCTAGCGGGTCCTACGAGCAGTACTTC.

This clone came up once. The CDR3 loop reads CASSLSGRPDEQYF. CDR3 in DNA: TGTGCCAGCTCACTTAGCGGGAGGCCCGACGAGCAGTACTTC. J is TRBJ2-7 and V is TRBV18, with TRBD2 matching 10 bases. The CDR3 sequence is 14 residues long. CDR1 is KGHSH, CDR2 LQKENI, per germline. After removal of 4 bases from V and 5 bases from J, the junction contained 5 bases not matched to a gene.

A single count supports this clone. The rearrangement links TRBV5-1 to TRBJ2-3; D perhaps matches TRBD1 (6 bases). This CDR3 is 14 amino acids long. Germline CDR1 reads SGHRS; CDR2 reads YFSETQ. Trimming took 3 bases from V and 3 from J, leaving 11 bases between them. This CDR3 reads CASSYRVGTDTQYF. For the CDR3, the DNA is TGCGCCAGCAGCTACAGGGTGGGAACAGATACGCAGTATTTT.

The chain has TRBV6-5 and TRBJ1-2, with TRBD1 as a possible D gene (6 bases). Germline V gene sequence: CDR1 MNHEY, CDR2 SVGAGI. V lost 0 bases and J 5 bases, leaving 16 bases between the germline ends. The CDR3 consists of 16 residues. The CDR3: CASSYSMGGHVYGYTF. The DNA of the CDR3 is TGTGCCAGCAGTTACTCGATGGGGGGGCACGTTTATGGCTACACCTTC.

The rearrangement links TRBV9 to TRBJ1-6; 7 bases agree with TRBD1. Trimming removed 4 bases from V and 8 bases from J; junction bases left unmatched: 6. The CDR3 totals 14 residues. Looked up from germline, CDR1 is SGDLS and CDR2 is YYNGEE. The DNA for the CDR3 is TGTGCCAGCAGCCCAGGGACAGCCTATTCACCCCTCCACTTT. Translated: CASSPGTAYSPLHF. The complete variable domain, with remaining parts taken from reference TRBV9 and TRBJ1-6, reads DSGVTQTPKHLITATGQRVTLRCSPRSGDLSVYWYQQSLDQGLQFLIQYYNGEERAKGNILERFSAQQFPDLHSELNLSSLELGDSALYFCASSPGTAYSPLHFGNGTRLTVT.

The V and J genes are TRBV18 and TRBJ2-7, with 8 bases fitting TRBD2. There are 13 residues in the CDR3. Trimming at V came to 9 bases and at J to 0 bases, leaving 4 bases not matched to a gene. The germline V gene encodes CDR1 KGHSH and CDR2 LQKENI. DNA of the CDR3: TGTGCCAGTAGCGGGGTTTCCTCCTACGAGCAGTACTTC. Its protein is CASSGVSSYEQYF.

The V gene is TRBV30, the J gene TRBJ1-2; D may be TRBD1 (6 bases). This CDR3 has 12 amino acids. CDR1 is GTSNPN and CDR2 is SVGIG in the germline V gene (reference sequence). Here the CDR3 DNA reads TGTACCAGCGGGGGCTTTAACTATGGCTACACCTTC. It translates to CTSGGFNYGYTF.

V and J are TRBV10-3 and TRBJ2-3; 8 bases fit TRBD2. The germline V gene has CDR1 ENHRY and CDR2 SYGVKD. The junction had 8 bases not matched to a gene; V was cut back by 3 bases and J by 6 bases. The CDR3 has 15 amino acids. The CDR3 nucleotides read TGTGCCATCAGTGAAGTGAAGCGGGGGAGTGATACGCAGTATTTT. This translates into CAISEVKRGSDTQYF.

The sample holds one count of this clone. The chain has TRBV5-4 and TRBJ2-2; D gene ambiguous. Germline values: CDR1 SGHNT, CDR2 YYREEE (reference sequence). The V gene lost 0 bases and the J gene lost 2 bases, with 5 bases spanning the gap. The CDR3 sequence is 14 residues long. The CDR3 loop reads CASSLDSNTGELFF. CDR3 in DNA: TGTGCCAGCAGCTTGGACAGCAACACCGGGGAGCTGTTTTTT.

The chain couples TRBV5-4 to TRBJ1-1; possible D gene TRBD1, 6 bases. V was cut by 3 bases and J by 1 base, with 13 bases left in between. This CDR3 contains 15 residues. CDR1 is SGHNT and CDR2 is YYREEE in the germline V gene (reference sequence). The CDR3 region is CASSSIQGTNTEAFF. DNA for the CDR3: TGTGCCAGCAGCTCTATACAGGGAACGAACACTGAAGCTTTCTTT. The full variable domain, with the rest looked up from reference TRBV5-4 and TRBJ1-1, is ETGVTQSPTHLIKTRGQQVTLRCSSQSGHNTVSWYQQALGQGPQFIFQYYREEENGRGNFPPRFSGLQFPNYSSELNVNALELDDSALYLCASSSIQGTNTEAFFGQGTRLTVV.

This chain joins TRBV25-1 and TRBJ2-7, with 7 bases lining up with TRBD2. CDR3 length equals 12 residues. V dropped 5 bases and J dropped 7; count of bases not matched to a gene: 5. Germline lookup yields CDR1 MGHDK and CDR2 SYGVNS. The CDR3 here is CASSPREGEQYF. In DNA, the CDR3 is TGTGCCAGCAGTCCCAGGGAGGGTGAGCAGTACTTC.